This T cell receptor beta chain was documented in a study of T cell responses to AZD1222 COVID-19 vaccine. As for the study in general: Researchers grouped second doses given at about 4 or about 12 weeks into one pool.

The data were produced by immunoSEQ multiplex PCR, yet TCRdb's version contains in-frame clones alone and is incomplete. The table includes 95,000 to 150,000 clones, approximately 88% detected once. CDR1 is MNHEY and CDR2 is SVGAGI in the germline V gene. The junction had 7 bases not matched to a gene; V was cut back by 6 bases and J by 3 bases. The CDR3 has 15 amino acids. The starting material was peripheral blood, obtained on day 0 of AZD1222 vaccination. This receptor was obtained from an adult in good health. The chain employs TRBV6-5 and TRBJ2-3, with 9 nucleotides matching TRBD2. The DNA of the CDR3 is TGTGCCAGCAGGACCAGCGGGGGGAGGACAGATACGCAGTATTTT. The encoded protein is CASRTSGGRTDTQYF.